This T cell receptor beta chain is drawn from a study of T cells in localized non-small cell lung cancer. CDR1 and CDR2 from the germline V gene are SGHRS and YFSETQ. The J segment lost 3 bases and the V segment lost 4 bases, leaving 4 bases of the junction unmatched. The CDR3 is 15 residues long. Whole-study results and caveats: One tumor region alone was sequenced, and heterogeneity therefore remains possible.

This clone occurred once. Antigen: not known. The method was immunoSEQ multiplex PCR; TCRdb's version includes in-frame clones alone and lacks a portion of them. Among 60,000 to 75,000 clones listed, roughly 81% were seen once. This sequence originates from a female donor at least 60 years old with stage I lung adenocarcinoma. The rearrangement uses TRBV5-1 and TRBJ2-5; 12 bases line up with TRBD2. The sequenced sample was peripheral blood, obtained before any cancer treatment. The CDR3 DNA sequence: TGCGCCAGCAGCCAAGGACTAGCGGGGAAAGAGACCCAGTACTTC. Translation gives CASSQGLAGKETQYF.